Following are 21 T cell receptor beta chains from one sample sequenced in a study of T-cell reconstitution after alpha-beta-depleted transplantation in children. TCRbeta library construction was performed incorporating unique molecular identifiers. TCRdb re-called the PCR reads through MiXCR, storing one row per CDR3 protein. Of around 250,000 distinct CDR3 sequences listed, approximately 8.9% were seen once; the top ten hold 6.3%. The sequencing here drew on PBMCs, mostly from graft donor cells, taken 180 days after TCRalphabeta/CD19-depleted stem cell transplant. Receptors originate from a male patient younger than 18 who had a stem cell transplant for acute lymphoblastic leukemia, so the T cells may come from the graft donor.

This clonotype was counted many times. This chain links TRBV28 with TRBJ2-6; 7 bases fit TRBD2. Germline CDR1 MDHEN, CDR2 SYDVKM. The V and J ends lost 6 bases and 6 bases, in that order; junction bases with no gene match: 8. The CDR3 covers 15 residues. DNA of the CDR3: TGTGCCAGCAGCCCGGGCGGGGGTAAGGCCAACGTCCTGACTTTC. Residues: CASSPGGGKANVLTF.

This clonotype was counted ten times or more. The chain carries TRBV4-3 and TRBJ2-2, with TRBD2 as a possible D gene (5 bases). The CDR3 is 19 residues long. In germline, CDR1 is LGHNA, CDR2 YSLEER. Trimming left V 4 bases short and J 3 bases short, with 24 bases between. DNA for the CDR3: TGCGCCAGCAGCCGAATAGGACGGTGGACTGACTCGGACACCGGGGAGCTGTTTTTT. It is translated as CASSRIGRWTDSDTGELFF.

Many counts were recorded for this clonotype. The chain uses TRBV28 and TRBJ2-3, with a weak D call TRBD2 (6 bases). The CDR3 runs to 16 residues. Trimming took off 6 bases at V and 6 bases at J, with 22 bases between the two ends. CDR1 is MDHEN, CDR2 SYDVKM, per germline. CDR3 in amino acids: CASSLGGVRSQDTQYF. For the CDR3, the DNA is TGTGCCAGCAGCCTGGGAGGCGTGCGGAGCCAGGATACGCAGTATTTT.

The sample holds many counts of this clonotype. The rearrangement joins TRBV6-2 or TRBV6-3 to TRBJ1-1; the D gene is possibly TRBD1 (6 bases). Germline lookup yields CDR1 MNHEY and CDR2 SVGEGT. This CDR3 is built from 12 residues. Trimming took 10 bases from V and 0 from J, leaving 9 bases between them. The DNA for the CDR3 is TGTGCCAAGGGACACATGAACACTGAAGCTTTCTTT. Amino acids: CAKGHMNTEAFF.

The table lists this clonotype with many counts. The chain carries TRBV20-1 and TRBJ2-1, with 11 bases fitting TRBD2. V trimming: 5 bases; J trimming: 5 bases; junction bases outside the gene matches: 2. From germline, CDR1 is DFQATT and CDR2 SNEGSKA (reference sequence). The CDR3 has 13 amino acids. The CDR3 coding sequence is TGCAGTGCTGAGGGACTAGCGGACAATGAGCAGTTCTTC. Translated: CSAEGLADNEQFF.

This clonotype showed up many times. The rearrangement joins TRBV24-1 to TRBJ2-1; 9 nucleotides align to TRBD2. CDR3 length equals 15 residues. Losses at the gene ends were 1 base for V and 3 bases for J; bases not matched to a gene: 0. Germline V gene data show CDR1 as KGHDR and CDR2 as SFDVKD. The CDR3 DNA is TGTGCCACCAGTGATTTAGCGGGAGGCTACAATGAGCAGTTCTTC. Protein: CATSDLAGGYNEQFF.

Remarks on this clonotype: This may be a read error, as it is one base from a much larger clone. V and J are TRBV25-1 and TRBJ1-1, with D possibly matching TRBD1 (5 bases). This CDR3 comprises 12 residues. V was shortened by 8 bases and J by 7 bases, with 14 bases between the two germline ends. Germline CDR1 is MGHDK and CDR2 is SYGVNS. The CDR3 region has the DNA TGTGCCAGCCAGTGGAGGGGAGATGAAGCTTTCTTT. This sequence encodes CASQWRGDEAFF.

In its sample, this clonotype was seen many times. The chain combines TRBV12-3 or TRBV12-4 with TRBJ1-5; D is unresolved. Trimming took off 2 bases at V and 7 bases at J, with 9 bases between the two ends. The CDR3 covers 13 residues. The CDR3 nucleotides are TGTGCCAGCAGTTTACGGGAGTCCCAGCCCCAGCATTTT. Translating gives CASSLRESQPQHF.

This clonotype was counted at least ten times. The CDR3 spells CASRELGESTGELFF. Written as DNA, the CDR3 is TGTGCCAGCAGAGAGCTAGGGGAGAGCACCGGGGAGCTGTTTTTT. The chain combines TRBV11-2 with TRBJ2-2; D possibly uses TRBD1 or TRBD2 (5 bases each). The germline V gene encodes CDR1 SGHAT and CDR2 FQNNGV. Between the trimmed V and J ends, which lost 6 bases and 4 bases, there was a span of 15 bases. The CDR3 length is 15 residues.

This clonotype was observed at least ten times. The V and J genes are TRBV4-3 and TRBJ1-3; D possibly corresponds to TRBD1 (6 bases). Deletions cut 0 bases from V and 7 bases from J, with 13 bases between. Per germline, CDR1 LGHNA and CDR2 YSLEER. This CDR3 contains 15 residues. CDR3 nucleotide sequence: TGCGCCAGCAGCCAAGAGGCGCAGGGGTCGAACACCATATATTTT. It yields the protein CASSQEAQGSNTIYF.

The sample holds many counts of this clonotype. This chain joins TRBV12-3 or TRBV12-4 and TRBJ1-2, with D possibly being TRBD1 (6 bases). V shed 6 bases and J shed 8 bases, with 16 bases lying between them. CDR3 length: 13 amino acids. In DNA, the CDR3 is TGTGCCAGCAGCTCCTTTGCAGGGGACGGCTACACCTTC. Amino acids: CASSSFAGDGYTF.

The rearrangement links TRBV7-8 to TRBJ1-3; D is unclear. V shed 5 bases and J shed 0 bases, with 14 bases lying between them. Germline lookup yields CDR1 SGHVS and CDR2 FQNEAQ. The CDR3 has 16 residues. In DNA, the CDR3 is TGTGCCAGCAGCGCAATGTCCCTTAGCTCTGGAAACACCATATATTTT. It is translated as CASSAMSLSSGNTIYF.

There are many counts of this clonotype. The chain couples TRBV25-1 to TRBJ2-3; 10 nucleotides line up with TRBD1. This CDR3 region has 14 residues. Germline CDR1 is MGHDK and CDR2 is SYGVNS. V trimming: 8 bases; J trimming: 4 bases; junction bases outside the gene matches: 6. This CDR3 reads CASQTGGNADTQYF. In nucleotides, the CDR3 is TGTGCCAGCCAGACAGGGGGCAACGCAGATACGCAGTATTTT.

This clonotype was picked up a small number of times. The chain couples TRBV6-2 or TRBV6-3 to TRBJ2-5; TRBD2 agrees at 12 bases. CDR1 is MNHEY and CDR2 is SVGEGT in the germline V gene. With 6 bases clipped from V and 1 base from J, the junction kept 6 bases outside the gene matches. The length of the CDR3 is 16 residues. CDR3 sequence (DNA): TGTGCCAGCAGCCCACTAGCGGGGGGCTTCCAAGAGACCCAGTACTTC. Its protein is CASSPLAGGFQETQYF.

Concerning this clonotype: Just one base apart from a much larger clone, this may be a read error. The chain combines TRBV12-3 or TRBV12-4 with TRBJ2-3, with 8 bases identical to TRBD2. The length of the CDR3 is 15 residues. The ends lost 5 bases at V and 3 bases at J; junction bases unmatched: 7. The CDR3, as DNA: TGTGCCAGCAGTCCCGGACTAGCAGCAACAGATACGCAGTATTTT. It encodes CASSPGLAATDTQYF.

This clonotype showed up many times. The V call is TRBV10-3, the J call TRBJ2-7, with TRBD2 identical over 7 bases. V trimming: 4 bases; J trimming: 7 bases; junction bases outside the gene matches: 10. Germline V gene lookup returns CDR1 ENHRY and CDR2 SYGVKD. This CDR3 is built from 14 residues. CDR3 loop: CAISGGDPGGEQYF. The DNA for the CDR3 is TGTGCCATCAGTGGAGGGGACCCCGGGGGGGAGCAGTACTTC.

This clonotype was counted ten times or more. The V call is TRBV4-2, the J call TRBJ2-2, with D possibly matching TRBD2 (7 bases). Between the trimmed V and J ends, which lost 4 bases and 4 bases, there was a span of 16 bases. Germline CDR1 is LGHNA and CDR2 is YNFKEQ. This CDR3 has 16 residues. CDR3 bases: TGTGCCAGCAGCCTCTCCGGGGGGCGTGGCACCGGGGAGCTGTTTTTT. As protein: CASSLSGGRGTGELFF.

This clonotype was recorded a few times. The V and J genes are TRBV20-1 and TRBJ2-3; D is unresolved. The CDR3 spans 12 residues. V was trimmed by 7 bases and J by 1 base, leaving 9 bases between them. Germline-derived CDR1 and CDR2 are DFQATT and SNEGSKA (reference sequence). DNA for the CDR3: TGCAGTGTTCAAACCCGCACAGATACGCAGTATTTT. It is translated as CSVQTRTDTQYF.

The sample holds many counts of this clonotype. The chain is built from TRBV5-1 and TRBJ2-2, with a possible D match to TRBD1 (6 bases). Germline CDR1 is SGHRS and CDR2 is YFSETQ. Trimming cost V 8 bases and J 6 bases, with 20 bases left between them. CDR3 size: 15 residues. The CDR3 DNA follows: TGCGCCAGTAGCCCAGGACAGCTCCCTTCCGGGGAGCTGTTTTTT. Protein: CASSPGQLPSGELFF.

In its sample, this clonotype was seen many times. The chain has TRBV9 and TRBJ1-1, with D unclear. The V end was cut by 0 bases, the J end by 5 bases, with 11 bases between. CDR1 SGDLS and CDR2 YYNGEE come from the germline V gene. The CDR3 has 14 residues. The CDR3 DNA reads as TGTGCCAGCAGCGTAGCTCCACAAGTTACTGAAGCTTTCTTT. It yields the protein CASSVAPQVTEAFF.

V gene TRBV18 combines with J gene TRBJ2-3; no clear D. The germline V gene encodes CDR1 KGHSH and CDR2 LQKENI. V was trimmed by 4 bases and J by 4 bases, leaving 12 bases between them. The CDR3 is 14 amino acids. The DNA for the CDR3 is TGTGCCAGCTCACGGGCAGCGCAGCCAGATACGCAGTATTTT. It is translated as CASSRAAQPDTQYF.